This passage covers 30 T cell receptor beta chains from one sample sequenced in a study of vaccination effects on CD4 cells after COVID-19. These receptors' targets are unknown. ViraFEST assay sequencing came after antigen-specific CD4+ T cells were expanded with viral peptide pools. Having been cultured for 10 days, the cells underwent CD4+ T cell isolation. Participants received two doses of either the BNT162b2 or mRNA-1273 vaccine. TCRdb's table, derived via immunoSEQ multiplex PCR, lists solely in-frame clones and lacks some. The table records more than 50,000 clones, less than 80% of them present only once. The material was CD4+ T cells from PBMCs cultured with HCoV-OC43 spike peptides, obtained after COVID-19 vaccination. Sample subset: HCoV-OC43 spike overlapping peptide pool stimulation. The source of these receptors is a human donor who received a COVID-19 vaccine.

CDR3 protein: CASSSMTGAEKLFF. The CDR3 DNA reads TGCGCCAGCAGCTCTATGACAGGGGCCGAAAAACTGTTTTTT. The chain recombines TRBV5-1 with TRBJ1-4; 8 nucleotides align to TRBD1. Germline assignment: CDR1 SGHRS and CDR2 YFSETQ. The CDR3 runs to 14 residues. V was pared by 3 bases and J by 8 bases, with 6 bases of the junction left unmatched.

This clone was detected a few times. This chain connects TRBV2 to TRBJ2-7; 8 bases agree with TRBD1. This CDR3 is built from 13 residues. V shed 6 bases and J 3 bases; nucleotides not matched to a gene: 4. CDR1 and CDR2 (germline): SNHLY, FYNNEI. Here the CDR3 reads CASRRTGSYEQYV. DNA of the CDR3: TGTGCCAGCAGAAGGACAGGGAGCTACGAGCAGTACGTC.

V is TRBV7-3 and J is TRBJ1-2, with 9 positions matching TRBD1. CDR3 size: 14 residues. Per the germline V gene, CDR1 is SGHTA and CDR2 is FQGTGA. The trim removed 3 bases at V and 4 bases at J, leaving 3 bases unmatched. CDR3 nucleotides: TGTGCCAGCAGCTTGGGACAGGGAGGCTATGGCTACACCTTC. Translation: CASSLGQGGYGYTF.

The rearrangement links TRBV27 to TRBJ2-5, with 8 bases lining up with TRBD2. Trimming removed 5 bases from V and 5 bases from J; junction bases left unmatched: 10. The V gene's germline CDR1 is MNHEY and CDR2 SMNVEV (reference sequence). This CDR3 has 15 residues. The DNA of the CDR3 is TGTGCCAGCAGTGCCCCGGGACTAGGGGGGGAGACCCAGTACTTC. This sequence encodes CASSAPGLGGETQYF.

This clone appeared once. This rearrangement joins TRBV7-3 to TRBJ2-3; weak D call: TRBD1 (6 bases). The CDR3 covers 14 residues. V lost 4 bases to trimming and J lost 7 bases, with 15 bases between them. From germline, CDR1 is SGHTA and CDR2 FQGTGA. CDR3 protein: CASSSTGTGNTQYF. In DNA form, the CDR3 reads TGTGCCAGCAGCTCGACAGGAACCGGGAATACGCAGTATTTT. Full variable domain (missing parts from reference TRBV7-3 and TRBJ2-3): GAGVSQTPSNKVTEKGKYVELRCDPISGHTALYWYRQSLGQGPEFLIYFQGTGAADDSGLPNDRFFAVRPEGSVSTLKIQRTERGDSAVYLCASSSTGTGNTQYFGPGTRLTVL.

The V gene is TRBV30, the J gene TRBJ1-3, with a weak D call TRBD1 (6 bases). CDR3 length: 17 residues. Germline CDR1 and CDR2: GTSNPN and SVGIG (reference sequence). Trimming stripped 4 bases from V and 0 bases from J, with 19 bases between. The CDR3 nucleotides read TGTGCCTGGAAAAGGGGGGGACCATCTTCCTCTGGAAACACCATATATTTT. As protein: CAWKRGGPSSSGNTIYF. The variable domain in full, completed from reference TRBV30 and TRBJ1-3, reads SQTIHQWPATLVQPVGSPLSLECTVEGTSNPNLYWYRQAAGRGLQLLFYSVGIGQISSEVPQNLSASRPQDRQFILSSKKLLLSDSGFYLCAWKRGGPSSSGNTIYFGEGSWLTVV.

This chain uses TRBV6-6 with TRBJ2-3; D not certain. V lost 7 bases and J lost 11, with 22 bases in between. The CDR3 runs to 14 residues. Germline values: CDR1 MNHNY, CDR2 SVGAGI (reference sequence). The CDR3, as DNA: TGTGCCAGCACCCCGAGGCAGGATGGAAGTGGGCAGTATTTT. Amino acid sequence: CASTPRQDGSGQYF.

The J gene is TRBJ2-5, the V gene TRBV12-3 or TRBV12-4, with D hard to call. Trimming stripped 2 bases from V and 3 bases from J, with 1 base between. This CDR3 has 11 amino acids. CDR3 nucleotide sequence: TGTGCCAGCAGTTTAAAAGAGACCCAGTACTTC. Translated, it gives CASSLKETQYF.

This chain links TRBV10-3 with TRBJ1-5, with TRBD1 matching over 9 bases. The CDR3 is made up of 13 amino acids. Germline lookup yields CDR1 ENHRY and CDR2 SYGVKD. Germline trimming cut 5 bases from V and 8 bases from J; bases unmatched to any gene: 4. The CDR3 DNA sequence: TGTGCCATCAGTCTTAGGACAGGGGAGCCCCAGCATTTT. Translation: CAISLRTGEPQHF.

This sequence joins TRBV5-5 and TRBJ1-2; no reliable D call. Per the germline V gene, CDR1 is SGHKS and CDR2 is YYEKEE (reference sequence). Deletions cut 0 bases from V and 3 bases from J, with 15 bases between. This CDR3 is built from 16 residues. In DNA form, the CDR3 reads TGTGCCAGCAGCTTGGATTCTAGGATTTCGTACTATGGCTACACCTTC. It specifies CASSLDSRISYYGYTF. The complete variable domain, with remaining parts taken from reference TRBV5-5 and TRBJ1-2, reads DAGVTQSPTHLIKTRGQQVTLRCSPISGHKSVSWYQQVLGQGPQFIFQYYEKEERGRGNFPDRFSARQFPNYSSELNVNALLLGDSALYLCASSLDSRISYYGYTFGSGTRLTVV.

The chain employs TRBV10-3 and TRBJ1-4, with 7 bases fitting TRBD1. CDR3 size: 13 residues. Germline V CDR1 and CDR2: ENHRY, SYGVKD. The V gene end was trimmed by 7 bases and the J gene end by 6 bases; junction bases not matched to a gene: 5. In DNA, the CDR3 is TGTGCCATCAAAGGACAGGCCGATGAAAAACTGTTTTTT. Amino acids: CAIKGQADEKLFF.

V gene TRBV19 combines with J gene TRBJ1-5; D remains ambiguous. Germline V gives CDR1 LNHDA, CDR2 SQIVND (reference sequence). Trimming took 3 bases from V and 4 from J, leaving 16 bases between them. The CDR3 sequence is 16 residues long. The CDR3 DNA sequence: TGTGCCAGTAGTATGGGAGGACCGAGTTTTAATCAGCCCCAGCATTTT. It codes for CASSMGGPSFNQPQHF.

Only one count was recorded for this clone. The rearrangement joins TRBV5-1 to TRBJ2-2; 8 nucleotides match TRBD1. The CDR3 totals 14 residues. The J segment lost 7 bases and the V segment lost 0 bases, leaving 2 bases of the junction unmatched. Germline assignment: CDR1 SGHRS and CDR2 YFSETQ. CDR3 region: CASSLGQGNGELFF. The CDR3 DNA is TGCGCCAGCAGCTTGGGACAGGGGAACGGGGAGCTGTTTTTT. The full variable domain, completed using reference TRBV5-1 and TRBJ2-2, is KAGVTQTPRYLIKTRGQQVTLSCSPISGHRSVSWYQQTPGQGLQFLFEYFSETQRNKGNFPGRFSGRQFSNSRSEMNVSTLELGDSALYLCASSLGQGNGELFFGEGSRLTVL.

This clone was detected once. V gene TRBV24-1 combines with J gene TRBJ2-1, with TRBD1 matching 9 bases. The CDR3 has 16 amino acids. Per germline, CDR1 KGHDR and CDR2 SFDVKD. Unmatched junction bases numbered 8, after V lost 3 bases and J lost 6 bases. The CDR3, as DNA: TGTGCCACCAGTGATCCGGGACAGGGTGTGAGCAATGAGCAGTTCTTC. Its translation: CATSDPGQGVSNEQFF.

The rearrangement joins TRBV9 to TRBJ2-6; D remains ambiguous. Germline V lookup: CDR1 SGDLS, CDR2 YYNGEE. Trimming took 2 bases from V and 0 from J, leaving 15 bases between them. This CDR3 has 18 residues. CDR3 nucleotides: TGTGCCAGCAGCGTTTCTGTCCCAAGAGCCTCTGGGGCCAACGTCCTGACTTTC. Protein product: CASSVSVPRASGANVLTF.

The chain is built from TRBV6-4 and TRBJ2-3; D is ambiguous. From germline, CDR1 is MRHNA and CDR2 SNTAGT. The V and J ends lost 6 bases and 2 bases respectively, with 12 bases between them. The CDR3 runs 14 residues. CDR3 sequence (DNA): TGTGCCAGCAGACAATCTTCCTCCACAGATACGCAGTATTTT. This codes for CASRQSSSTDTQYF.

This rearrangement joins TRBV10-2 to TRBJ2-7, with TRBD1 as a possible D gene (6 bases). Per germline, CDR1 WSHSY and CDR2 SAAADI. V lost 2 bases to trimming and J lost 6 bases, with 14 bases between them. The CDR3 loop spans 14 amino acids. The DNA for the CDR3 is TGCGCCAGCAGTGAGCCTCGGGACAATGGCGAGCAGTACGTC. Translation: CASSEPRDNGEQYV.

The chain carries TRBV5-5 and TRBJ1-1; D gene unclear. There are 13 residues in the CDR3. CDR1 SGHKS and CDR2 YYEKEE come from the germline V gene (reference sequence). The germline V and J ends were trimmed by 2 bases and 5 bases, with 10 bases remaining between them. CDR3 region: CASSFSGMTEAFF. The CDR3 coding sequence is TGTGCCAGCAGCTTTTCGGGGATGACTGAAGCTTTCTTT.

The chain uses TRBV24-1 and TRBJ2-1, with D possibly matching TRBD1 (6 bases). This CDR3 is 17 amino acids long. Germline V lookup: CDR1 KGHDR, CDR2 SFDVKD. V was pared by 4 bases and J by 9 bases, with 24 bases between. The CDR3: CATSDRTTRRDKGEQFF. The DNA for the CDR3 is TGTGCCACCAGTGACCGTACCACCCGACGGGACAAGGGTGAGCAGTTCTTC.

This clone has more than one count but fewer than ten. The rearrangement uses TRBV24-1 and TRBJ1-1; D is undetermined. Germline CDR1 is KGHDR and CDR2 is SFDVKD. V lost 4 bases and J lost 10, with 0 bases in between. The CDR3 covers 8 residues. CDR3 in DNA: TGTGCCACCAGTGAAGCTTTCTTT. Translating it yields CATSEAFF.

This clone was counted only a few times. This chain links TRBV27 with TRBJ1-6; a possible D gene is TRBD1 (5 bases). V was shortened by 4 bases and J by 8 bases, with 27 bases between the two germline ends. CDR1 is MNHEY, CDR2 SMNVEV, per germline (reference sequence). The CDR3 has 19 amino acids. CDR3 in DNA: TGTGCCAGCAGTTCGACACGAGCTCCAACAGGAAGGGTTTATTCACCCCTCCACTTT. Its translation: CASSSTRAPTGRVYSPLHF.

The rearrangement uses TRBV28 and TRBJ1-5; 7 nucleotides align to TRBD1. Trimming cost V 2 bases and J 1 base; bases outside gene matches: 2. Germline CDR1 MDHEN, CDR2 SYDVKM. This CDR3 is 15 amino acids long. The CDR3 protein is CASSLAGGSNQPQHF. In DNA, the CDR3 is TGTGCCAGCAGTTTAGCAGGGGGAAGCAATCAGCCCCAGCATTTT.

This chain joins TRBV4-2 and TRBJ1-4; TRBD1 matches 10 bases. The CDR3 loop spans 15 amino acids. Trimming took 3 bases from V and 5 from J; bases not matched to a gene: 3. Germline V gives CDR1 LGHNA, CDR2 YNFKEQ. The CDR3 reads CASSQADRGNEKLFF. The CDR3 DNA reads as TGTGCCAGCAGCCAGGCGGACAGGGGGAATGAAAAACTGTTTTTT.

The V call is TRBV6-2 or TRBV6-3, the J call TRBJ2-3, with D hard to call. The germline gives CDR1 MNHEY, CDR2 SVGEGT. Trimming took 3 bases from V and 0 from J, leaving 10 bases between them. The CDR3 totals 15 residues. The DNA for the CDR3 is TGTGCCAGCAGTTATACGGGTACTAGCACAGATACGCAGTATTTT. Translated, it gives CASSYTGTSTDTQYF.

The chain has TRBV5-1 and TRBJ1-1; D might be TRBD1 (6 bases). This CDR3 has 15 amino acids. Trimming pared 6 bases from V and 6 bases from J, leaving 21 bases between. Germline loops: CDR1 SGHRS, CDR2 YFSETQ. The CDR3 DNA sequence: TGCGCCAGCATGGAAGGGGGACTTCCGACGGCTGAAGCTTTCTTT. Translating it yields CASMEGGLPTAEAFF.

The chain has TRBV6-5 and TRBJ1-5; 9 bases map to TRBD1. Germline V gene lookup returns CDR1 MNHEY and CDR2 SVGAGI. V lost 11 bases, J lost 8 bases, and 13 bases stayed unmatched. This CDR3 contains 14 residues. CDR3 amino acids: CAVVIGTGQKPQHF. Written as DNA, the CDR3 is TGTGCCGTAGTCATTGGGACAGGGCAAAAGCCCCAGCATTTT.

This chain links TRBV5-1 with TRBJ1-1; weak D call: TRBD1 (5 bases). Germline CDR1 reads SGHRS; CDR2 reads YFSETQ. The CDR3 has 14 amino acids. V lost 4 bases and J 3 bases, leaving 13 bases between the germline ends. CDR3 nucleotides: TGCGCCAGCAGCGTACAGGTAGCGGACACTGAAGCTTTCTTT. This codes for CASSVQVADTEAFF.

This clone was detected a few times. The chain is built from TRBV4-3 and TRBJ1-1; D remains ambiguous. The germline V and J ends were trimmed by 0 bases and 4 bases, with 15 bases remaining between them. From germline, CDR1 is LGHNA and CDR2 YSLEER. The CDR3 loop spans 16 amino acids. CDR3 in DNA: TGCGCCAGCAGCCAAGAGCGGGGAGGAGCGGGCACTGAAGCTTTCTTT. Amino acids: CASSQERGGAGTEAFF.

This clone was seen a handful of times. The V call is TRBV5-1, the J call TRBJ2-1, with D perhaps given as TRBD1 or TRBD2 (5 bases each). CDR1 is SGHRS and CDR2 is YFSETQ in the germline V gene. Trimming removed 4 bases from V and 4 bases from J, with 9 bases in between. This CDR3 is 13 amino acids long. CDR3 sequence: CASSGTGYNEQFF. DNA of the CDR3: TGCGCCAGCAGCGGGACCGGTTACAATGAGCAGTTCTTC.

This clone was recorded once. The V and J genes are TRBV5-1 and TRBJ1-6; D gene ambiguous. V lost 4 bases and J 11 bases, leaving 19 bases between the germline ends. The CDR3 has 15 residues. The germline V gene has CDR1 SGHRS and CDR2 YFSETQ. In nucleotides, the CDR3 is TGCGCCAGCAGCCCCGCCGCAGTGAGCCGTCCACCCCTCCACTTT. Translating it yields CASSPAAVSRPPLHF. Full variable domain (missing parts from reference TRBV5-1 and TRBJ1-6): KAGVTQTPRYLIKTRGQQVTLSCSPISGHRSVSWYQQTPGQGLQFLFEYFSETQRNKGNFPGRFSGRQFSNSRSEMNVSTLELGDSALYLCASSPAAVSRPPLHFGNGTRLTVT.